A single count supports the clone carrying this TCR beta chain. This entry belongs to a study of blood T cell repertoires in COVID-19. Sequencing used immunoSEQ multiplex PCR; TCRdb keeps in-frame clones, though not all of them. The data contain roughly 360,000 clones, roughly 86% of them singletons. This TCR was recovered from a man in his thirties or forties who had recovered from COVID-19. The sequencing sample was made of PBMCs or T cells enriched from blood (not recorded which).

This chain's CDR3 is CAWKAAGLTPQHF. The CDR3 DNA sequence: TGTGCCTGGAAAGCGGCGGGGCTGACGCCCCAGCATTTT. The rearrangement joins TRBV30 to TRBJ1-5; a possible D gene is TRBD1 (5 bases). The V and J ends lost 4 bases and 9 bases respectively, with 16 bases between them. Germline CDR1 GTSNPN, CDR2 SVGIG (reference sequence). The CDR3 runs to 13 residues. The variable domain in full, with the rest retrieved from reference TRBV30 and TRBJ1-5, is SQTIHQWPATLVQPVGSPLSLECTVEGTSNPNLYWYRQAAGRGLQLLFYSVGIGQISSEVPQNLSASRPQDRQFILSSKKLLLSDSGFYLCAWKAAGLTPQHFGDGTRLSIL.